This TCR beta chain stems from a study of follicular helper T cells after annual influenza vaccination. Data came from immunoSEQ multiplex PCR; TCRdb stores just in-frame clones and leaves some out. The data hold about 9,800 clones, with around four fifths observed a single time. The CDR3 is made up of 16 amino acids. Germline CDR1 and CDR2: KGHSH and LQKENI. V was pared by 3 bases and J by 0 bases, with 4 bases of the junction left unmatched. Time point specified: 2014-2015 season, 7 days after vaccination. Subjects lived in the community and lacked influenza vaccine within the prior 6 months. Between about 40 and 100 mL of blood was drawn per time point. Study-wide points: Day 7 ICOS+CD38+ clones later appeared mostly in ICOS-CD38- cTfh.

This clone has a single count. What it binds is unknown. The specimen comprised CXCR5- memory CD4+ T cells sorted from blood, sampled 7 days after influenza vaccination. The chain joins TRBV18 to TRBJ1-3, with 8 positions matching TRBD1. The receptor was derived from an adult who received the influenza vaccine. DNA of the CDR3: TGTGCCAGCTCACCGGGGACAGGCCTCTCTGGAAACACCATATATTTT. Amino acids: CASSPGTGLSGNTIYF.